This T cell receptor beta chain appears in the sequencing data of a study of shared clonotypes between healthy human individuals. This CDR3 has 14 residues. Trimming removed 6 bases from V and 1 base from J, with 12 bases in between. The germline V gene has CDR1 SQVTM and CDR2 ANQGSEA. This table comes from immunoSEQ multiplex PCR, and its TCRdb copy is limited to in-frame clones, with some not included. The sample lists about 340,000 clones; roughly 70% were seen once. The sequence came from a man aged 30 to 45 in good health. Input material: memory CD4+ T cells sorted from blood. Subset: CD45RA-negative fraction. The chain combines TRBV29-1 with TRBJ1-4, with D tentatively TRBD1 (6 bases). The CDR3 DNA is TGCAGCGTCAAGGCAGGGGTAACTAATGAAAAACTGTTTTTT. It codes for CSVKAGVTNEKLFF.